Listed below are T cell receptor beta chains from one sample, sequenced in a study of T cells in Graves' hyperthyroidism and ophthalmopathy. Using its own MiXCR run on the multiplex PCR reads, TCRdb lists one record per CDR3 protein. The repertoire holds about 520,000 distinct CDR3 sequences, with around 22% as singletons. The sequenced sample consisted of blood. These receptors all stem from a woman aged 25 to 39 with Graves' ophthalmopathy. Both conserved end residues are trimmed from each CDR3.

TRBJ2-7	13	TRBV7-8	ASSLSHQTSYEQY
TRBJ1-1	11	TRBV18	ASQTVENTEAF
TRBJ1-5	14	TRBV6-5	ASSYSMAGRNQPQH
TRBJ1-2	14	TRBV5-1	ASSLEAGPLDYGCT
TRBJ1-1	13	TRBV7-9	ASSSTGAGNTEAF
TRBJ2-6	11	TRBV29-1	SAPGPGANVLT
TRBJ2-2	13	TRBV10-3	ATRPPRENTGELF
TRBJ1-1	12	TRBV6-1	ASSARVTNTEAF
TRBJ2-7	11	TRBV28	ASSLKLDYEQY
TRBJ2-7	9	TRBV2	ASSELGAQY
TRBJ2-7	14	TRBV6-5	ASSYSPGQGMDEQY
TRBJ1-1	12	TRBV6-1	ASTPIFQGEKAF
TRBJ2-7	12	TRBV14	ASSHGLARHEQY
TRBJ1-2	11	TRBV6-1	ASSARGGRGYT